A single sample gave rise to the 10 T cell receptor beta chains below, sequenced in a study of blood T cells in healthy people across ages. The second PCR ran roughly 6 to 11 cycles with a sample-barcoded 5' primer and J-beta primers. TCRdb itself ran the 5' RACE reads through MiXCR, one entry per CDR3 protein. The sample has about 1.7 million distinct CDR3 sequences, 28% seen once. Sequenced material: blood. The receptors stem from a woman aged 25 to 39 in good health.

The rearrangement uses TRBV20-1 and TRBJ2-5; unclear D gene. V lost 2 bases and J 5 bases, leaving 15 bases between the germline ends. CDR1 is DFQATT and CDR2 is SNEGSKA in the germline V gene (reference sequence). The CDR3 has 14 residues. CDR3 amino acids: CSARTTLMGETQYF. DNA for the CDR3: TGCAGTGCTAGAACGACCCTAATGGGGGAGACCCAGTACTTC.

The chain joins TRBV21-1 to TRBJ2-5. TRBV21-1 is flagged as a pseudogene. CDR3 length equals 13 residues. The CDR3 spells CASSKEPFETQYF. CDR3 in DNA: TGTGCCAGCAGCAAAGAGCCTTTTGAGACCCAGTACTTC.

This clonotype was observed many times. V usage is TRBV9 and J usage is TRBJ2-5; D uncertain. V shed 0 bases and J shed 0 bases, with 15 bases lying between them. Looked up from germline, CDR1 is SGDLS and CDR2 is YYNGEE. The CDR3 length is 17 residues. The CDR3 loop is CASSVGPSSGNQETQYF. CDR3 nucleotides: TGTGCCAGCAGCGTAGGCCCATCCTCAGGCAACCAAGAGACCCAGTACTTC.

This clonotype occurred a few times. This chain links TRBV6-5 with TRBJ2-5; TRBD2 might be the D (5 bases). The CDR3 length is 14 residues. The V gene's germline CDR1 is MNHEY and CDR2 SVGAGI. V was cut by 7 bases and J by 2 bases, with 14 bases left in between. The CDR3 region is CASNKGLAQETQYF. DNA for the CDR3: TGTGCCAGCAACAAAGGACTGGCACAAGAGACCCAGTACTTC.

The chain couples TRBV7-2 to TRBJ1-2; 11 positions agree with TRBD1. This CDR3 is built from 14 residues. The V segment lost 4 bases and the J segment 5 bases; nucleotides outside the gene matches: 3. Germline V gene data show CDR1 as SGHTA and CDR2 as FQGNSA. The CDR3 DNA is TGTGCCAGCAGCTCGGACAGGGGGCTATATGGCTACACCTTC. Its protein is CASSSDRGLYGYTF. The variable domain in full, with the rest retrieved from reference TRBV7-2 and TRBJ1-2, is GAGVSQSPSNKVTEKGKDVELRCDPISGHTALYWYRQSLGQGLEFLIYFQGNSAPDKSGLPSDRFSAERTGGSVSTLTIQRTQQEDSAVYLCASSSDRGLYGYTFGSGTRLTVV.

This clonotype showed up many times. The chain is built from TRBV6-1 and TRBJ2-5, with 8 bases fitting TRBD2. From germline, CDR1 is MNHNS and CDR2 SASEGT. The CDR3 loop spans 17 amino acids. V lost 5 bases, J lost 5 bases, and 16 bases stayed unmatched. The CDR3 DNA is TGTGCCAGCAGTCGATACAGGGAAGGAGCGGGGGAGGAGACCCAGTACTTC. As protein: CASSRYREGAGEETQYF.

This clonotype was counted once. This clone may be a read error of a much larger clone one base away. This rearrangement joins TRBV10-3 to TRBJ2-1; weak D call: TRBD2 (6 bases). The germline V and J ends were trimmed by 5 bases and 7 bases, with 15 bases remaining between them. This CDR3 contains 14 residues. Germline loops: CDR1 ENHRY, CDR2 SYGVKD. CDR3 nucleotide sequence: TGTGCCATCAGTCGGGTGGGACTCCCTAATGAGCAGTTCTTC. This gives the protein CAISRVGLPNEQFF.

This clonotype was counted a few times. The CDR3 DNA reads as TGCAGTGCTCCCCAGGTGGGGGGTTACAATGAGCAGTTCTTC. It codes for CSAPQVGGYNEQFF. The chain combines TRBV20-1 with TRBJ2-1; D might be TRBD2 (6 bases). The ends were cut back, 5 bases at V and 4 bases at J, with 15 bases in the middle. Looked up from germline, CDR1 is DFQATT and CDR2 is SNEGSKA (reference sequence). This CDR3 has 14 amino acids.

This clonotype was recorded at least ten times. The chain links TRBV28 to TRBJ2-6; 7 nucleotides line up with TRBD1. The CDR3 has 17 amino acids. With 5 bases clipped from V and 0 bases from J, the junction kept 7 bases outside the gene matches. Germline V CDR1 and CDR2: MDHEN, SYDVKM. CDR3 residues: CASSAGTDHSGANVLTF. The CDR3 DNA reads as TGTGCCAGCAGTGCCGGGACAGACCACTCTGGGGCCAACGTCCTGACTTTC.

In regard to this clonotype: An end of the junction differs from the germline gene, which may be a read error. This chain uses TRBV15 with TRBJ1-6; a weak D match, TRBD1 (5 bases). This CDR3 has 14 amino acids. The germline V gene has CDR1 LNHNV and CDR2 YYDKDF (reference sequence). CDR3: CATSRDGGNSPPHF. CDR3 in DNA: TGTGCCACCAGCAGAGATGGGGGTAATTCACCCCCCCACTTT. The variable domain in full, with the rest retrieved from reference TRBV15 and TRBJ1-6, is DAMVIQNPRYQVTQFGKPVTLSCSQTLNHNVMYWYQQKSSQAPKLLFHYYDKDFNNEADTPDNFQSRRPNTSFCFLDIRSPGLGDTAMYLCATSRDGGNSPPHFGNGTRLTVT.